This T cell receptor (beta chain) was profiled in a study of Ad26.COV2.S vaccination and SARS-CoV-2 variants. Background on the study: Doses of Ad26.COV2.S were injected into muscle once or twice, 56 days apart.

CDR1 is SGHVS and CDR2 is FQNEAQ in the germline V gene. The CDR3 extends over 17 amino acids. Deletions cut 2 bases from V and 4 bases from J, with 20 bases between. Treatment reported: around 19 received Ad26.COV2.S at low or high dose, single or two shots; several received placebo; per-sample allocation not given. It was on day 63 after the first vaccine or placebo injection that samples were taken. This adult donor, from Boston, was 18-55 years old. The assay was immunoSEQ multiplex PCR, and TCRdb's table has in-frame clones only and misses some. The sample lists around 320,000 clones, approximately 86% seen once, with under 2% in the top ten. Study-wide points: Comparability of non-spike TCR breadth was observed across vaccine and placebo recipients. Placebo recipients trailed vaccine recipients in spike-specific TCR breadth.

This clone was seen a single time. What it recognizes is unknown. The sequence was collected from a person between 18 and 65 years old who received the Ad26.COV2.S COVID-19 vaccine or a placebo. The J gene is TRBJ1-2, the V gene TRBV7-8; D is possibly TRBD1 (5 bases). The input for sequencing was peripheral blood, taken in a trial of Ad26.COV2.S vaccine versus placebo. CDR3 coding DNA: TGTGCCAGCAGCTTATCCGGGACTCTAGGAGGGTCCTATGGCTACACCTTC. It specifies CASSLSGTLGGSYGYTF.